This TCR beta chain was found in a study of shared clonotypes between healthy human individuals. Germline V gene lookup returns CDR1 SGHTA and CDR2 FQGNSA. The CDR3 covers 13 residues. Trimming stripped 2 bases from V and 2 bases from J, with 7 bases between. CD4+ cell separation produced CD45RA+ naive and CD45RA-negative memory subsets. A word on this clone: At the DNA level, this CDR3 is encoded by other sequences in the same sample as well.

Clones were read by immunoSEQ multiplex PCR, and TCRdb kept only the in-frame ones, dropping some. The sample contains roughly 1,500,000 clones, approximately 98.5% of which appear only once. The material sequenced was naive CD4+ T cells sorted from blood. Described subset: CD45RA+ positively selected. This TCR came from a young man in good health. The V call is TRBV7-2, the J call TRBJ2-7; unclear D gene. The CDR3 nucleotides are TGTGCCAGCAGCTTAACCCCTCCCTACGAGCAGTACTTC. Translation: CASSLTPPYEQYF.